The 7 T cell receptor beta chains given below trace back to one sample, sequenced in a study of sequential checkpoint blockade in melanoma. The sample's treatment: randomized to nivolumab then ipilimumab (arm A) or the reverse (arm B). This table comes from immunoSEQ multiplex PCR, and its TCRdb copy is limited to in-frame clones, with some not included. The data contain 8,400 or so clones, about 65% of them singletons. The source material was CD8+ T cells sorted from blood (inferred from file names), sampled from a patient given nivolumab and ipilimumab in sequence. Receptors originate from a human patient with melanoma. Some clones in this sample may be carry-over from other donors' samples.

The chain employs TRBV27 and TRBJ1-6; D might be TRBD1 (6 bases). V gave up 0 bases and J gave up 7 bases, with 13 bases separating them. The germline V gene has CDR1 MNHEY and CDR2 SMNVEV (reference sequence). The CDR3 consists of 16 residues. CDR3 sequence: CASSLSIGGLNSPLHF. CDR3 bases: TGTGCCAGCAGTTTATCTATCGGGGGGCTGAATTCACCCCTCCACTTT.

This clone occurred a few times. Mismatch with germline at one junction end may stem from a read error. The chain links TRBV5-4 to TRBJ1-5, with a tentative D call TRBD1 (6 bases). CDR3 length: 14 amino acids. Looked up from germline, CDR1 is SGHNT and CDR2 is YYREEE (reference sequence). As DNA, the CDR3 is TGCGCCAGCAGCCCCGACAGGAAATATCAGCCCCAGCATTTT. Translating gives CASSPDRKYQPQHF.

The gene calls are TRBV29-1 and TRBJ1-6; 7 bases fit TRBD1. The CDR3 sequence is 13 residues long. V gave up 8 bases and J gave up 6 bases; unmatched junction bases: 7. Germline values: CDR1 SQVTM, CDR2 ANQGSEA. The DNA of the CDR3 is TGCAGCATCGGACAGGTTAGTAATTCACCCCTCCACTTT. This codes for CSIGQVSNSPLHF.

This clone was picked up a small number of times. The chain recombines TRBV9 with TRBJ1-1; D is undetermined. This CDR3 is built from 15 residues. V gave up 3 bases and J gave up 3 bases, with 15 bases separating them. Germline lookup yields CDR1 SGDLS and CDR2 YYNGEE. The CDR3 region has the DNA TGTGCCAGCAGCGCCGGTGCGGGGTCCTACACTGAAGCTTTCTTT. It translates to CASSAGAGSYTEAFF.

The chain combines TRBV5-5 with TRBJ2-7; 8 bases line up with TRBD1. This CDR3 has 17 residues. The germline CDR1 and CDR2 sequences are SGHKS and YYEKEE (reference sequence). The V segment lost 0 bases and the J segment 0 bases; nucleotides outside the gene matches: 8. The CDR3 sequence: CASSLEWTGTLSYEQYF. CDR3 nucleotides: TGTGCCAGCAGCTTGGAATGGACAGGGACCCTCTCCTACGAGCAGTACTTC.

The rearrangement uses TRBV5-1 and TRBJ1-6; D gene ambiguous. The CDR3 totals 18 residues. Germline CDR1 SGHRS, CDR2 YFSETQ. V was clipped by 2 bases and J by 4 bases, with 19 bases between them. The CDR3: CASSFVGNNAFYNSPLHF. Written as DNA, the CDR3 is TGCGCCAGCAGCTTCGTCGGGAACAACGCATTTTATAATTCACCCCTCCACTTT.

V is TRBV4-1 and J is TRBJ2-7; possible D gene TRBD2, 6 bases. Trimming took 0 bases from V and 2 from J, leaving 11 bases between them. From germline, CDR1 is MGHRA and CDR2 YSYEKL. This CDR3 comprises 15 residues. CDR3 residues: CASSQDGGLTYEQYF. The CDR3, as DNA: TGCGCCAGCAGCCAAGATGGGGGGTTAACCTACGAGCAGTACTTC.